The present T cell receptor beta chain was sequenced within a study of T-cell memory formation after mild COVID-19. Study-level information: Among the donors, TCR clusters were largely specific to each donor.

CDR3 length equals 15 residues. Germline trimming cut 4 bases from V and 1 base from J; bases unmatched to any gene: 4. Germline values: CDR1 LNHDA, CDR2 SQIVND (reference sequence). Study-wide points: CM and EM subsets held most contracting CD4+ clones; EMRA held CD8+ ones. From day 15 to 85, contracting clones were balanced between CD4 and CD8, whereas later expanders leaned toward CD4+.

Amplification by 5'RACE using constant-segment primers produced TCR alpha and TCR beta cDNA libraries that carried sample barcodes and UMIs. TCRdb re-derived calls from the 5' RACE reads in MiXCR, one entry per CDR3 protein. The sample carries 200,000 to 250,000 distinct CDR3 sequences, around a tenth recorded once. On this clonotype: Its antigen is as yet unknown.

The specimen was PBMCs or a T cell subset sorted from them (not recorded which). The chain recombines TRBV19 with TRBJ2-1; 7 nucleotides match TRBD2. This sequence originates from a man aged 18 to 29 who had mild COVID-19 (a few samples of this study predate the infection). Cell type and time point are not known. The CDR3 DNA reads TGTGCCAGTAGTAAGGGCGGGGGTTCCTACAATGAGCAGTTCTTC. Protein sequence: CASSKGGGSYNEQFF.